This T cell receptor beta chain comes out of a study of T cell responses to AZD1222 COVID-19 vaccine listed by TCRdb under 2021. Regarding the research as a whole: AZD1222 recipients given second doses at about 4 weeks or at about 12 weeks were pooled, since spike-specific TCR depth and breadth were not found to differ between the two schedules. A total of just over 230 trial participants underwent TCR sequencing, of whom some 210 received two doses of AZD1222 and about 25 received two doses of the MenACWY control vaccine. Trial participants were enrolled into age subgroups of 18-55, 56-69 and 70-plus years, which contained about 150, 27 and 61 TCR-sequenced participants, respectively.

The CDR3 regions of human TCRbeta chains were analyzed by immunosequencing. Per the source publication's procedure: Repertoire TCRs were checked for matches against a reference library of SARS-CoV-2-specific TCRs that had been generated using the MIRA antigen-specificity platform. Breadth meant the fraction of unique TCRs that were SARS-CoV-2-associated, whereas depth meant the fraction of total T cells that were SARS-CoV-2-associated. Using the MIRA data, each spike-specific TCR was assigned both to the spike region to which the TCR was reactive and to a CD4 or CD8 class. Log10-transformed breadth and depth values were compared by one-way ANOVA with Sidak's multiple comparisons tests. The table comes from immuneACCESS by way of TCRdb, which keeps in-frame sequences with V and J called. Part of the clones is missing from these tables; in studies checked, under half for an unresolved V gene and the rest for unknown reasons. That table gives V, J and clone size, and the DNA gave D and trimming. The sample table holds about 21,000 clones, of which roughly 80% were seen once. Clones ranked in the top ten supply approximately 45% of the sample.

CDR1 and CDR2 were assigned from the germline V gene as SGHTA and FQGNSA. Counted from cysteine to phenylalanine, this CDR3 has 13 amino acids. CDR3 DNA is the only sequence kept; it has 39 bases, read in frame from the first base. The V end loses 5 bases and the J end loses 3 bases, and a stretch of 10 bases separates them. Remarks on this clone: Its specific antigen is unknown. No base quality values were provided; no much bigger clone lies one nucleotide off.

Per the publication, the time point label means: baseline before first vaccination. Vaccinee samples came from UK trials COV001 and COV002, including a single-blind randomized controlled phase 2/3 trial of AZD1222 (ChAdOx1 nCoV-19) in healthy adults. For TCRbeta chain sequencing, PBMC samples were collected from trial participants at day 0 and at day 28 after the second dose. General study outcomes and caveats: No day 14 peak-response samples were available, so repertoires were characterized only after the peak T cell response. The 56-69-year group was small, and its depth increase did not reach significance, likely because of low power. Most participants were white British and females outnumbered males, and the authors suggested that clonal diversity may have been underestimated. Epitopes outside the regions mutated in the B.1.351 and B.1.1.7 variants were reportedly recognized by nearly half of the unique spike-specific TCRs. Only five to seven AZD1222 recipients were SARS-CoV-2 seropositive at baseline, limiting conclusions about previously exposed vaccinees. The whole spike protein was spanned by vaccine-associated CD4 TCRs, and dominant responses were seen in regions 160-218 and 743-854. After two AZD1222 doses, spike-specific TCR breadth and depth were significantly higher than at day 0 and than in MenACWY recipients.

The source was peripheral blood, collected on day 0 of AZD1222 vaccination. The chain was built from TRBV7-2 and TRBJ2-5; a tentative D call is TRBD2 (5 bases match). The receptor was isolated from an adult in good health. The CDR3 here reads CASSPVAKETQYF. The sequence in DNA is TGTGCCAGCAGCCCGGTAGCGAAAGAGACCCAGTACTTC.